Included here is one T cell receptor (beta chain) sequence, with context. The entry originates in a study of shared clonotypes between healthy human individuals. TCRdb's table, derived via immunoSEQ multiplex PCR, lists solely in-frame clones and lacks some. The repertoire holds around 2.1 million clones, approximately 96% seen once, with more than 0.1% in the top ten. This CDR3 has 13 residues. The V and J ends lost 1 base and 10 bases respectively, with 13 bases between them. The germline gives CDR1 SEHNR, CDR2 FQNEAQ (reference sequence). The chain employs TRBV7-9 and TRBJ1-1; no definite D call. The sample consisted of naive CD4+ T cells sorted from blood. Subset in this sample: CD45RA+ positively selected. The TCR sequence derives from a man between 18 and 29 years old in good health. CDR3 loop: CASSLGENGGAFF. The CDR3 DNA sequence: TGTGCCAGCAGCTTAGGTGAGAATGGCGGAGCTTTCTTT.